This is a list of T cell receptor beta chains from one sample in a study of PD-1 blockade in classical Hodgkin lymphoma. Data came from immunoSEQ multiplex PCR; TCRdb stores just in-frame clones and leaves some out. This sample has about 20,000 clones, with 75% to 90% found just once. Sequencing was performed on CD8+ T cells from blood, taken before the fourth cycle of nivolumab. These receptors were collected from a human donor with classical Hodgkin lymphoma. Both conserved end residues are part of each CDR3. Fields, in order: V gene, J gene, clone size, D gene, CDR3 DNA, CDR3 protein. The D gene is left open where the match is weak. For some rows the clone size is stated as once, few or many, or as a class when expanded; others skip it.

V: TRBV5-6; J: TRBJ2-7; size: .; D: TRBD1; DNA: TGTGCCAGCAGCTGGATGACAGGGGGGGTCTCCTACGAGCAGTACTTC; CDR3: CASSWMTGGVSYEQYF
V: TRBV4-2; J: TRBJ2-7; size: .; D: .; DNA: TGTGCCAGCAGCCAAGGGGTAAACTACGAGCAGTACTTC; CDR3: CASSQGVNYEQYF
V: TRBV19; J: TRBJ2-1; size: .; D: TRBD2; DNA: TGTGCCAGTAGTCCGACCCAGACTAGCGGGCCGCACAATGAGCAGTTCTTC; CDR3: CASSPTQTSGPHNEQFF
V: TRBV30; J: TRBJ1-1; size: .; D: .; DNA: TGTGCCTGGAGTCTCGGGCAGGGGATACCTGAAGCTTTCTTT; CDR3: CAWSLGQGIPEAFF
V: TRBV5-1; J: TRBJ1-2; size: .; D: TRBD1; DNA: TGCGCCAGCAGGGCCTTTTGGGACAGGGCTTGGTATGGCTACACCTTC; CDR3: CASRAFWDRAWYGYTF
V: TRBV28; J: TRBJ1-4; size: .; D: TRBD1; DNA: TGTGCCAGCAGTTTTTTGTCCCAGGGGGCTCGGGAAAAACTGTTTTTT; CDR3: CASSFLSQGAREKLFF
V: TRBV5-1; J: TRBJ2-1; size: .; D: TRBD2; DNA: TGCGCCAGCAGCTTGACCGGGACTATTTACAATGAGCAGTTCTTC; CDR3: CASSLTGTIYNEQFF
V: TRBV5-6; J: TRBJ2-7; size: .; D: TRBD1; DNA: TGTGCCAGCAGCTTGGCACAGGGGCTTTTCTACGAGCAGTACTTC; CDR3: CASSLAQGLFYEQYF
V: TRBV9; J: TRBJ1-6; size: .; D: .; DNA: TGTGCCAGCGGTGGGGCAGACTATAATTCACCCCTCCACTTT; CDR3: CASGGADYNSPLHF
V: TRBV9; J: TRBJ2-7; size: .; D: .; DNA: TGTGCCAGCAGCGTAGGGGGCGGTACCTACGAGCAGTACTTC; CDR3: CASSVGGGTYEQYF
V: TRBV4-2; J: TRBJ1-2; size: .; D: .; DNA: TGTGCCAGCGGCAGGGACTTACCAGGAAAGACCTATGGCTACACCTTT; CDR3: CASGRDLPGKTYGYTF
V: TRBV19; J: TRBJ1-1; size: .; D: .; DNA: TGTGCCAGTAGTTCGGGGTTAGCGACTGAAGCTTTCTTT; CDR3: CASSSGLATEAFF
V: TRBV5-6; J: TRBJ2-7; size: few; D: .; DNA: TGTGCCAGCAGCTTGGTGGGCAGTTCCTACGAGCAGTACTTC; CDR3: CASSLVGSSYEQYF
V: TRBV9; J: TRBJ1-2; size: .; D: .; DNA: TGTGCCAGCAGCGCCCACAGGAAGACTAACTATGGCTACACCTTC; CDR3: CASSAHRKTNYGYTF
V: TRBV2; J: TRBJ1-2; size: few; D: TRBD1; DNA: TGTGCCAGCAGAGGACAGGCGAGCAACTATGGCTACACCTTC; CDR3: CASRGQASNYGYTF
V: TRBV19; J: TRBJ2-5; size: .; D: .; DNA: TGTGCCAGTAGGAGGGAGGGGGGCCAAGAGACCCAGTACTTC; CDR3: CASRREGGQETQYF
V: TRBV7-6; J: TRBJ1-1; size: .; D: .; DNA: TGTGCCAGCAGCTTAGAGTTGGGGCACACTGAAGCTTTCTTT; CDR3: CASSLELGHTEAFF
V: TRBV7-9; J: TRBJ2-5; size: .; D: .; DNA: TGTGCCAGCAGCTTAGGAGGGGGTCTAGCAGCGTACCAAGAGACCCAGTACTTC; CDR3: CASSLGGGLAAYQETQYF
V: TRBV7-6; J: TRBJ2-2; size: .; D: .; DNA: TGTGCCAGCAGCCCGCGTGGGTCGAACACCGGGGAGCTGTTTTTT; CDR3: CASSPRGSNTGELFF
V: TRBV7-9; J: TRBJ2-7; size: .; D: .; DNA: TGTGCCAGCAGCTTATCAGCAGCGTGGATCGACGAGCAGTACTTC; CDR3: CASSLSAAWIDEQYF
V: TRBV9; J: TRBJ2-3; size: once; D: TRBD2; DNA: TGTGCCAGCAGCGACTCAAGGGAGCTAGCGGGGGTGGGGTTGACAGATACGCAGTATTTT; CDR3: CASSDSRELAGVGLTDTQYF
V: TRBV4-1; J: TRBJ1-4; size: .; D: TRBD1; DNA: TGCGCCAGCAGCCCCACACAGGGGCAGGGGGAAAAACTGTTTTTT; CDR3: CASSPTQGQGEKLFF
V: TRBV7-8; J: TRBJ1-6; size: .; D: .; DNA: TGTGCCAGCGGGGTTGACGCTAATTCACCCCTCCACTTT; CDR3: CASGVDANSPLHF
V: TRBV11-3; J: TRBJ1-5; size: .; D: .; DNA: TGTGCCAGCAGCTTAGGGCCTAGGGGTTCCCAGCATTTT; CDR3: CASSLGPRGSQHF
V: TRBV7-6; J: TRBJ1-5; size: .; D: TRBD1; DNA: TGTGCCAGCAGCTTAGGCAGGGGGCTTCAGAATCAGCCCCAGCATTTT; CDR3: CASSLGRGLQNQPQHF
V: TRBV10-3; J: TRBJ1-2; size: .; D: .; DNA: TGTGCCATCAGTGTGGGGGGCCCTACGATGAAATATGGCTACACCTTC; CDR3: CAISVGGPTMKYGYTF
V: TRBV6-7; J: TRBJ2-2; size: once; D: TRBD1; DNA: TGTGCCAGCATTGGCCAGGGGGCGATGGACACCGGGGAGCTGTTTTTT; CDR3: CASIGQGAMDTGELFF
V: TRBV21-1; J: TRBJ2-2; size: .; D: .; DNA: TGTGCCAGCACCTTACCTTACCTCGACAGGGGGCGGGACACCGGGGAGCTGTTTTTT; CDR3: CASTLPYLDRGRDTGELFF
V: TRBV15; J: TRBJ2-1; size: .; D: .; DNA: TGTGCCACCAGCAGAGTCCCGGGACACGTATACAATGAGCAGTTCTTC; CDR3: CATSRVPGHVYNEQFF
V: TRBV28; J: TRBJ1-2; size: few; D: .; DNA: TGTGCCAGCAGTTACCGGGGTGACGATGGCTACACCTTC; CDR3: CASSYRGDDGYTF
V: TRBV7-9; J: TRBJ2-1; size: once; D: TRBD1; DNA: TGTGCCAGCAGCTTACACCATAGACAGGGGAATGAGCAGTTCTTC; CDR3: CASSLHHRQGNEQFF
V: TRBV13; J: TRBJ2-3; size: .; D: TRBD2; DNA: TGTGCCAGCAGCTCGGGACTAGCGGGCGTCACAGATACGCAGTATTTT; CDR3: CASSSGLAGVTDTQYF
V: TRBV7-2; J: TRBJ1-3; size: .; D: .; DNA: TGTGCCAGCAGCCCTCGTCCCCGCAGTGCAGGGAGGGGAAACACCATATATTTT; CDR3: CASSPRPRSAGRGNTIYF